Shown below are 8 T cell receptor beta chains from a single sample sequenced in a study of T cell responses to AZD1222 COVID-19 vaccine. The method was immunoSEQ multiplex PCR; TCRdb's version includes in-frame clones alone and lacks a portion of them. This sample has 140,000 or so clones, with approximately 90% found just once. Sequences were derived from peripheral blood, sampled 28 days after the second AZD1222 dose. The source of these receptors is an adult who received the AZD1222 COVID-19 vaccine.

The chain employs TRBV10-3 and TRBJ1-5; possible D gene TRBD1, 6 bases. Germline CDR1 ENHRY, CDR2 SYGVKD. The germline V and J ends were trimmed by 3 bases and 7 bases, with 16 bases remaining between them. CDR3 length equals 15 residues. The CDR3 DNA follows: TGTGCCATCAGTGACCAAGGCCAGGGGATCCAGCCCCAGCATTTT. This gives the protein CAISDQGQGIQPQHF.

This chain connects TRBV10-3 to TRBJ2-2; 10 bases map to TRBD1. After removal of 6 bases from V and 5 bases from J, the junction contained 9 bases not matched to a gene. From germline, CDR1 is ENHRY and CDR2 SYGVKD. CDR3 length equals 16 residues. The DNA for the CDR3 is TGTGCCATCAGGCCCGGGACAGGGGCTATTACCGGGGAGCTGTTTTTT. This codes for CAIRPGTGAITGELFF.

V gene TRBV6-2 or TRBV6-3 combines with J gene TRBJ2-7; D unresolved. This CDR3 region has 15 residues. V shed 3 bases and J shed 6 bases, with 18 bases lying between them. Germline CDR1 and CDR2: MNHEY and SVGEGT. In DNA form, the CDR3 reads TGTGCCAGCAGTTATCACCCCAGTCCCTACGCCGAGCAGTACTTC. This sequence encodes CASSYHPSPYAEQYF.

This chain uses TRBV19 with TRBJ1-1; TRBD1 agrees at 8 bases. V lost 4 bases, J lost 3 bases, and 4 bases stayed unmatched. This CDR3 is 14 amino acids long. Germline V CDR1 and CDR2: LNHDA, SQIVND (reference sequence). CDR3 sequence: CASSTGQGYTEAFF. The CDR3 DNA reads TGTGCCAGTAGTACCGGACAGGGCTACACTGAAGCTTTCTTT.

The genes are TRBV4-2 and TRBJ2-5, with unresolved D. CDR1 is LGHNA and CDR2 is YNFKEQ in the germline V gene. The CDR3 is 12 amino acids. V was pared by 0 bases and J by 10 bases, with 9 bases between. CDR3 amino acids: CASSQELGIQYF. In DNA form, the CDR3 reads TGTGCCAGCAGCCAAGAATTGGGTATCCAGTACTTC.

The chain carries TRBV7-2 and TRBJ1-5; TRBD1 matches at 9 bases. The J segment lost 1 base and the V segment lost 5 bases, leaving 9 bases of the junction unmatched. The germline gives CDR1 SGHTA, CDR2 FQGNSA. There are 17 residues in the CDR3. Written as DNA, the CDR3 is TGTGCCAGCAGCACTCAATCCGGGACAGGGAGCAATCAGCCCCAGCATTTT. Translating gives CASSTQSGTGSNQPQHF. Supplemented by reference TRBV7-2 and TRBJ1-5, the full variable domain reads GAGVSQSPSNKVTEKGKDVELRCDPISGHTALYWYRQSLGQGLEFLIYFQGNSAPDKSGLPSDRFSAERTGGSVSTLTIQRTQQEDSAVYLCASSTQSGTGSNQPQHFGDGTRLSIL.

The V call is TRBV5-5, the J call TRBJ1-5, with D tentatively TRBD1 (6 bases). With 0 bases removed from V and 4 bases from J, the gap between germline ends came to 17 bases. Germline V gene lookup returns CDR1 SGHKS and CDR2 YYEKEE (reference sequence). CDR3 size: 17 residues. CDR3 protein: CASSLAANIGGNQPQHF. The DNA for the CDR3 is TGTGCCAGCAGCTTGGCGGCTAATATAGGGGGAAATCAGCCCCAGCATTTT.

The chain employs TRBV25-1 and TRBJ1-6; 7 bases agree with TRBD1. The germline V gene encodes CDR1 MGHDK and CDR2 SYGVNS. V lost 4 bases, J lost 8 bases, and 5 bases stayed unmatched. CDR3 length: 14 amino acids. This CDR3 is CASSVTGWDSPLHF. In nucleotides, the CDR3 is TGTGCCAGCAGTGTGACAGGGTGGGATTCACCCCTCCACTTT.